A single sample gave rise to the 31 T cell receptor beta chains below, sequenced in a study of shared clonotypes between healthy human individuals. Assay: immunoSEQ multiplex PCR; the TCRdb copy retains only in-frame clones and omits some. The table has about a million clones, 70% to 80% seen once; the top ten hold 0.89%. What was sequenced was memory CD4+ T cells from PBMCs. Described subset: CD45RA-negative fraction. Every receptor here comes from a man in his late teens or twenties in good health. Some clones in this sample may be carry-over from other donors' samples.

This clone was seen a handful of times. The chain carries TRBV11-3 and TRBJ2-5, with D possibly TRBD1 on 5 matching bases. The germline V gene has CDR1 SGHNT and CDR2 YENEEA. This CDR3 comprises 14 residues. V was trimmed by 2 bases and J by 1 base, leaving 8 bases between them. CDR3 residues: CASSLQGFQETQYF. For the CDR3, the DNA is TGTGCCAGCAGCTTACAGGGCTTCCAAGAGACCCAGTACTTC.

The chain employs TRBV2 and TRBJ2-1; 9 positions match TRBD2. Germline V gene sequence: CDR1 SNHLY, CDR2 FYNNEI. The CDR3 sequence is 12 residues long. Germline trimming cut 7 bases from V and 11 bases from J; bases unmatched to any gene: 6. CDR3 sequence reads: CASKRLAEKQFF. The CDR3 DNA reads as TGTGCCAGCAAACGACTAGCGGAGAAGCAGTTCTTC. Together with reference TRBV2 and TRBJ2-1, the CDR3 gives the full variable domain: EPEVTQTPSHQVTQMGQEVILRCVPISNHLYFYWYRQILGQKVEFLVSFYNNEISEKSEIFDDQFSVERPDGSNFTLKIRSTKLEDSAMYFCASKRLAEKQFFGPGTRLTVL.

The chain is built from TRBV4-1 and TRBJ1-3; D perhaps matches TRBD1 (5 bases). Germline assignment: CDR1 MGHRA and CDR2 YSYEKL. CDR3 length equals 19 residues. V lost 0 bases to trimming and J lost 0 bases, with 18 bases between them. The CDR3 sequence is CASSQDQAGPSFSGNTIYF. For the CDR3, the DNA is TGCGCCAGCAGCCAAGATCAGGCAGGGCCCTCGTTCTCTGGAAACACCATATATTTT.

Only one count was recorded for this clone. The chain is built from TRBV4-1 and TRBJ1-1; weak D call: TRBD1 (5 bases). V lost 4 bases, J lost 1 base, and 10 bases lay in between. Germline CDR1 reads MGHRA; CDR2 reads YSYEKL. This CDR3 is 14 amino acids long. CDR3 bases: TGCGCCAGCAGCCGAGTAACAGGGAACACTGAAGCTTTCTTT. It yields the protein CASSRVTGNTEAFF.

The chain employs TRBV5-1 and TRBJ2-1, with 15 bases matching TRBD2. This CDR3 comprises 18 residues. The V gene end was trimmed by 0 bases and the J gene end by 2 bases; junction bases not matched to a gene: 3. Germline loops: CDR1 SGHRS, CDR2 YFSETQ. CDR3 sequence: CASSLGTSGRDPYNEQFF. The CDR3 bases are TGCGCCAGCAGCTTGGGGACTAGCGGGAGGGACCCCTACAATGAGCAGTTCTTC.

The chain combines TRBV29-1 with TRBJ1-3; 9 bases are shared with TRBD1. The J segment lost 3 bases and the V segment lost 6 bases, leaving 6 bases of the junction unmatched. Germline assignment: CDR1 SQVTM and CDR2 ANQGSEA. CDR3 length: 14 amino acids. In DNA, the CDR3 is TGCAGCGTGACGGGACAGGGATTTGGAAACACCATATATTTT. The encoded protein is CSVTGQGFGNTIYF.

The genes are TRBV5-1 and TRBJ2-5, with 9 bases lining up with TRBD1. The CDR3 contains 15 residues. With 0 bases clipped from V and 9 bases from J, the junction kept 9 bases outside the gene matches. Germline assignment: CDR1 SGHRS and CDR2 YFSETQ. CDR3 residues: CASSLAATGGQAQYF. CDR3 DNA sequence: TGCGCCAGCAGCTTGGCGGCGACAGGGGGGCAAGCCCAGTACTTC.

The chain has TRBV28 and TRBJ2-7; 9 bases are shared with TRBD1. V shed 8 bases and J 7 bases; nucleotides not matched to a gene: 12. The CDR3 sequence is 14 residues long. From germline, CDR1 is MDHEN and CDR2 SYDVKM. CDR3 protein: CASGEGTGLREQYF. The DNA of the CDR3 is TGTGCCAGCGGGGAGGGGACAGGGCTGAGGGAGCAGTACTTC. Full variable domain (outside the CDR3, taken from reference TRBV28 and TRBJ2-7): DVKVTQSSRYLVKRTGEKVFLECVQDMDHENMFWYRQDPGLGLRLIYFSYDVKMKEKGDIPEGYSVSREKKERFSLILESASTNQTSMYLCASGEGTGLREQYFGPGTRLTVT.

In this sample, this clone turned up once. The chain uses TRBV28 and TRBJ2-4, with D tentatively TRBD2 (7 bases). Trimming shortened V by 6 bases and J by 10 bases, and 22 bases separated the two germline ends. The CDR3 is 15 residues long. Germline V lookup: CDR1 MDHEN, CDR2 SYDVKM. The DNA of the CDR3 is TGTGCCAGCAGGGGAGGGGGACTATCAGGGGTAATTCAGTACTTC. This gives the protein CASRGGGLSGVIQYF.

This chain joins TRBV18 and TRBJ2-1; tentative D call: TRBD2 (5 bases). V lost 3 bases and J lost 6, with 18 bases in between. Germline CDR1 reads KGHSH; CDR2 reads LQKENI. The CDR3 is 16 residues long. This CDR3 reads CASSPLPGENPNEQFF. The CDR3 DNA reads as TGTGCCAGCTCACCTCTCCCCGGGGAGAACCCCAATGAGCAGTTCTTC. Combining the CDR3 with reference TRBV18 and TRBJ2-1 gives the whole variable domain NAGVMQNPRHLVRRRGQEARLRCSPMKGHSHVYWYRQLPEEGLKFMVYLQKENIIDESGMPKERFSAEFPKEGPSILRIQQVVRGDSAAYFCASSPLPGENPNEQFFGPGTRLTVL.

This chain links TRBV7-9 with TRBJ2-5, with TRBD2 matching 9 bases. This CDR3 contains 14 residues. Trimming removed 1 base from V and 7 bases from J; junction bases left unmatched: 4. Germline V gene lookup returns CDR1 SEHNR and CDR2 FQNEAQ (reference sequence). The CDR3 sequence is CASSLGSAGGTQYF. The CDR3 DNA reads as TGTGCCAGCAGCTTAGGGTCAGCGGGAGGGACCCAGTACTTC.

This clone was recorded once. The V call is TRBV7-3, the J call TRBJ2-2, with TRBD1 as a possible D gene (5 bases). Between the trimmed V and J ends, which lost 4 bases and 1 base, there was a span of 7 bases. The V gene's germline CDR1 is SGHTA and CDR2 FQGTGA. The CDR3 has 14 amino acids. CDR3 region: CASSSGMNTGELFF. CDR3 coding DNA: TGTGCCAGCAGCTCAGGGATGAACACCGGGGAGCTGTTTTTT.

The rearrangement joins TRBV9 to TRBJ2-2; D possibly corresponds to TRBD2 (5 bases). Trimming took 2 bases from V and 5 from J, leaving 10 bases between them. CDR3 length equals 14 residues. Germline CDR1 reads SGDLS; CDR2 reads YYNGEE. This CDR3 reads CASSVQSGTGELFF. CDR3 DNA: TGTGCCAGCAGCGTCCAATCGGGGACCGGGGAGCTGTTTTTT.

The chain joins TRBV6-5 to TRBJ1-1, with D uncertain. CDR1 and CDR2 from the germline V gene are MNHEY and SVGAGI. V gave up 8 bases and J gave up 0 bases, with 16 bases separating them. The CDR3 has 15 amino acids. CDR3: CASQVEFSMNTEAFF. CDR3 coding DNA: TGTGCCAGCCAGGTCGAATTCTCCATGAACACTGAAGCTTTCTTT.

A few counts support this clone. The V call is TRBV6-1, the J call TRBJ1-4, with unresolved D. Germline assignment: CDR1 MNHNS and CDR2 SASEGT. CDR3 length equals 13 residues. V dropped 2 bases and J dropped 9 bases, with 10 bases sitting between them. As DNA, the CDR3 is TGTGCCAGCAGTGAATCCCCCGTACAAAAACTGTTTTTT. It codes for CASSESPVQKLFF.

The rearrangement links TRBV5-1 to TRBJ2-6; D uncertain. This CDR3 has 17 residues. The germline V gene encodes CDR1 SGHRS and CDR2 YFSETQ. Deletions cut 0 bases from V and 2 bases from J, with 12 bases between. The CDR3, as DNA: TGCGCCAGCAGCTTGGGACATGTAGGCGCTGGGGCCAACGTCCTGACTTTC. Amino acid sequence: CASSLGHVGAGANVLTF.

The CDR3 sequence is CASSWGQSGGTQYF. The CDR3 region has the DNA TGTGCCAGCAGCTGGGGACAGTCCGGGGGGACCCAGTACTTC. V gene TRBV5-4 combines with J gene TRBJ2-5; D perhaps matches TRBD1 (7 bases). CDR1 and CDR2 from the germline V gene are SGHNT and YYREEE (reference sequence). V lost 3 bases and J 7 bases, leaving 16 bases between the germline ends. CDR3 length: 14 residues.

The chain recombines TRBV2 with TRBJ2-5; either TRBD1 or TRBD2 may supply D (6 bases each). Deletions cut 6 bases from V and 9 bases from J, with 17 bases between. The CDR3 runs 13 residues. Germline V gene sequence: CDR1 SNHLY, CDR2 FYNNEI. The DNA of the CDR3 is TGTGCCAGCAGCGCGAGGGACACGGGGGCCCAGTACTTC. This gives the protein CASSARDTGAQYF.

Regarding this clone: In the same sample, other DNA sequences code for this CDR3. This chain joins TRBV7-2 and TRBJ2-7; a possible D gene is TRBD1 (5 bases). V lost 0 bases and J lost 1, with 7 bases in between. The CDR3 totals 14 residues. Germline V gene data show CDR1 as SGHTA and CDR2 as FQGNSA. The CDR3 DNA reads as TGTGCCAGCAGCTTAGCCAGACAGTCCTACGAGCAGTACTTC. Its protein is CASSLARQSYEQYF. The whole variable domain, filled in from reference TRBV7-2 and TRBJ2-7, reads GAGVSQSPSNKVTEKGKDVELRCDPISGHTALYWYRQSLGQGLEFLIYFQGNSAPDKSGLPSDRFSAERTGGSVSTLTIQRTQQEDSAVYLCASSLARQSYEQYFGPGTRLTVT.

The chain carries TRBV29-1 and TRBJ2-3, with TRBD1 matching 7 bases. V gave up 7 bases and J gave up 2 bases; unmatched junction bases: 3. The CDR3 runs to 12 residues. Germline CDR1 and CDR2: SQVTM and ANQGSEA. CDR3 bases: TGCAGCGGGGACAGATACACAGATACGCAGTATTTT. Its protein is CSGDRYTDTQYF.

With regard to this clone: Within the sample, other DNA sequences also encode this same CDR3. This chain uses TRBV5-1 with TRBJ2-7, with D tentatively TRBD2 (5 bases). V was trimmed by 0 bases and J by 4 bases, leaving 8 bases between them. The germline V gene has CDR1 SGHRS and CDR2 YFSETQ. The CDR3 loop spans 13 amino acids. CDR3 residues: CASSLAEGYEQYF. The CDR3 DNA is TGCGCCAGCAGCTTGGCCGAGGGATACGAGCAGTACTTC.

This chain joins TRBV11-2 and TRBJ2-2, with 9 nucleotides matching TRBD1. This CDR3 has 16 amino acids. J lost 5 bases, V lost 4 bases, and 8 bases had no gene match. Per germline, CDR1 SGHAT and CDR2 FQNNGV. The CDR3 is CASSSRRDRVTGELFF. The CDR3 DNA reads TGTGCCAGCAGCTCTCGCCGGGACAGGGTGACCGGGGAGCTGTTTTTT.

There are a few counts of this clone. This rearrangement joins TRBV4-2 to TRBJ1-5; TRBD1 might be the D (5 bases). The CDR3 contains 15 residues. Germline V gene lookup returns CDR1 LGHNA and CDR2 YNFKEQ. V dropped 1 base and J dropped 6 bases, with 13 bases sitting between them. For the CDR3, the DNA is TGTGCCAGCAGCCAAGTGGGGCAGGCCGCTCAGCCCCAGCATTTT. Encoded protein: CASSQVGQAAQPQHF.

The chain couples TRBV7-2 to TRBJ1-2; D uncertain. The germline V and J ends were trimmed by 7 bases and 0 bases, with 12 bases remaining between them. Germline lookup yields CDR1 SGHTA and CDR2 FQGNSA. The CDR3 totals 14 residues. The CDR3 DNA reads TGTGCCAGCAACCAGGCTAAGTCTAACTATGGCTACACCTTC. Translating gives CASNQAKSNYGYTF. Supplemented by reference TRBV7-2 and TRBJ1-2, the full variable domain reads GAGVSQSPSNKVTEKGKDVELRCDPISGHTALYWYRQSLGQGLEFLIYFQGNSAPDKSGLPSDRFSAERTGGSVSTLTIQRTQQEDSAVYLCASNQAKSNYGYTFGSGTRLTVV.

The CDR3 coding sequence is TGTGCCAGCAGATCAGGTTACAATGAGCAGTTCTTC. Translation: CASRSGYNEQFF. The chain recombines TRBV28 with TRBJ2-1; D is undetermined. The CDR3 runs 12 residues. Trimming took 6 bases from V and 4 from J, leaving 7 bases between them. Germline-derived CDR1 and CDR2 are MDHEN and SYDVKM.

This clone came up once. The chain employs TRBV5-4 and TRBJ2-5; D possibly corresponds to TRBD2 (7 bases). The CDR3 extends over 15 amino acids. The V and J ends lost 1 base and 3 bases respectively, with 13 bases between them. Germline V gene sequence: CDR1 SGHNT, CDR2 YYREEE (reference sequence). The CDR3 nucleotides are TGTGCCAGCAGCTTGTTTAGGGGGGGCGAAGAGACCCAGTACTTC. Translation gives CASSLFRGGEETQYF.

This clone was seen only a few times. The V and J genes are TRBV7-3 and TRBJ2-2, with D uncertain. The CDR3 runs 12 residues. CDR1 is SGHTA and CDR2 is FQGTGA in the germline V gene. Trimming removed 4 bases at V and 3 bases at J, with 3 bases between. The CDR3 spells CASSWDTGELFF. The CDR3, as DNA: TGTGCCAGCAGCTGGGACACCGGGGAGCTGTTTTTT.

This clone has just one count. CDR3 sequence reads: CASSLMPPDTQYF. The CDR3 DNA reads as TGTGCCAGCAGCTTAATGCCACCGGATACGCAGTATTTT. The V gene is TRBV7-3, the J gene TRBJ2-3; unclear D gene. CDR3 length: 13 residues. Germline loops: CDR1 SGHTA, CDR2 FQGTGA. The V and J ends lost 1 base and 6 bases respectively, with 8 bases between them.

The gene calls are TRBV18 and TRBJ2-2, with 7 bases lining up with TRBD1. V shed 2 bases and J 0 bases; nucleotides not matched to a gene: 9. The CDR3 is made up of 18 amino acids. Germline CDR1 reads KGHSH; CDR2 reads LQKENI. The CDR3 region has the DNA TGTGCCAGCTCACCAGGGGGTATGACAGGGTCGAACACCGGGGAGCTGTTTTTT. Its translation: CASSPGGMTGSNTGELFF.

This clone was seen a handful of times. The chain is built from TRBV19 and TRBJ2-5; D is perhaps TRBD1 or TRBD2 (5 bases each). The ends were cut back, 5 bases at V and 1 base at J, with 14 bases in the middle. Germline loops: CDR1 LNHDA, CDR2 SQIVND (reference sequence). The CDR3 covers 15 residues. The CDR3 DNA is TGTGCCAGTAGTGTTGGGACGGGATCCCAAGAGACCCAGTACTTC. Translated: CASSVGTGSQETQYF.

The chain couples TRBV7-9 to TRBJ2-3; D uncertain. Germline assignment: CDR1 SEHNR and CDR2 FQNEAQ (reference sequence). Trimming pared 2 bases from V and 6 bases from J, leaving 6 bases between. The CDR3 runs to 12 residues. CDR3 residues: CASSLTGDTQYF. The CDR3 region has the DNA TGTGCCAGCAGCTTAACTGGGGATACGCAGTATTTT.